The 5 T cell receptor beta chains presented below share a single source sample, sequenced in a study of cytomegalovirus exposure and HLA in healthy donors (dated by TCRdb to 2016 to 2017). Library preparation employed the immunoSEQ multiplex PCR assay. A mixture of 60 forward primers for TCR Vbeta segments and 13 reverse primers for TCR Jbeta segments was used in the multiplex PCR. The immuneACCESS repertoire file appears here via TCRdb, limited to in-frame rearrangements. These files lack a portion of the clones; in checked studies, under half of the deficit traces to unresolved V genes, and the cause of the others is not known. A total of 200,000 or so clones appear in this sample, roughly 83% of them only once. About 0.26% of the sample is held by the ten biggest clonotypes. Sequencing was done on a sample of PBMCs. These receptors all stem from a boy younger than 18 in good health and CMV-seronegative.

The gene calls are TRBV5-1 and TRBJ2-2, with D unresolved. Trimming pared 4 bases from V and 1 base from J, leaving 8 bases between. The CDR3 is 14 residues long. CDR1 is SGHRS, CDR2 YFSETQ, per germline. CDR3 DNA sequence: TGCGCCAGCAGCGAGGCCCGGAACACCGGGGAGCTGTTTTTT. Protein product: CASSEARNTGELFF.

The chain joins TRBV2 to TRBJ1-5; TRBD1 matches 9 bases. CDR3 length: 16 residues. Germline CDR1 and CDR2: SNHLY and FYNNEI. J lost 5 bases, V lost 6 bases, and 11 bases had no gene match. The CDR3 DNA reads TGTGCCAGCAGGATTACCGGGACAGGGCTTGATCAGCCCCAGCATTTT. Translation gives CASRITGTGLDQPQHF.

J is TRBJ1-1 and V is TRBV6-6; 7 bases match TRBD1. The CDR3 is 15 amino acids. CDR1 is MNHNY, CDR2 SVGAGI, per germline (reference sequence). The V gene end was trimmed by 5 bases and the J gene end by 3 bases; junction bases not matched to a gene: 9. As DNA, the CDR3 is TGTGCCAGCAGTCCCGACAGGGACGGTCACACTGAAGCTTTCTTT. The encoded protein is CASSPDRDGHTEAFF.

As concerns this clone: Different DNA sequences within this sample yield the same CDR3. V is TRBV27 and J is TRBJ1-2, with 7 bases identical to TRBD1. Unmatched junction bases numbered 1, after V lost 5 bases and J lost 1 base. The CDR3 sequence is 13 residues long. The germline V gene encodes CDR1 MNHEY and CDR2 SMNVEV (reference sequence). CDR3 DNA sequence: TGTGCCAGCAGTCGGGACAGTAACTATGGCTACACCTTC. Amino acid sequence: CASSRDSNYGYTF.

V gene TRBV6-6 combines with J gene TRBJ2-1, with TRBD2 matching 7 bases. The germline gives CDR1 MNHNY, CDR2 SVGAGI (reference sequence). The V segment lost 2 bases and the J segment 5 bases; nucleotides outside the gene matches: 6. The CDR3 has 15 residues. CDR3 sequence (DNA): TGTGCCAGCAGTTACACGGCTAGCGGACACAATGAGCAGTTCTTC. This gives the protein CASSYTASGHNEQFF.